This T cell receptor beta chain was sequenced during a study of blood T cell repertoires in COVID-19. The V and J ends lost 5 bases and 7 bases, in that order; junction bases with no gene match: 4. Germline loops: CDR1 SGHRS, CDR2 YFSETQ. This CDR3 contains 14 residues. This clone was recorded a few times. Clones were read by immunoSEQ multiplex PCR, and TCRdb kept only the in-frame ones, dropping some. The repertoire holds about 80,000 clones, roughly four fifths seen once, with around a third in the top ten. The material sequenced was peripheral blood. This receptor was obtained from a woman aged 70-85 years with acute or convalescent COVID-19. The chain uses TRBV5-1 and TRBJ1-4, with TRBD1 matching 11 bases. CDR3: CASSTGTGGEKLFF. DNA for the CDR3: TGCGCCAGCAGTACCGGGACAGGGGGTGAAAAACTGTTTTTT.